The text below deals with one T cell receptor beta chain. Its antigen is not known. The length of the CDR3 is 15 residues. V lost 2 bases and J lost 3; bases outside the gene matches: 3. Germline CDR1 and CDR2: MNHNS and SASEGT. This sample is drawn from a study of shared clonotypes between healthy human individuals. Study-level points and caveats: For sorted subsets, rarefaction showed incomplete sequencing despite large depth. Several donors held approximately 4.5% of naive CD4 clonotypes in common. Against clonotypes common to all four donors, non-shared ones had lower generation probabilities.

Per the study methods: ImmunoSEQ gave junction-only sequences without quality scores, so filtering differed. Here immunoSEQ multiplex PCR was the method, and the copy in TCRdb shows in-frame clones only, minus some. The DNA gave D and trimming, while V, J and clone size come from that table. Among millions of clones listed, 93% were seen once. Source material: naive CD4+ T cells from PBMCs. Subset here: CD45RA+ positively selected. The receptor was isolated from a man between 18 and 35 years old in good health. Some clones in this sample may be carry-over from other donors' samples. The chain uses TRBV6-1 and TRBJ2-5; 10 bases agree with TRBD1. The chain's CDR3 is CASSEMGTGEETQYF. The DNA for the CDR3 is TGTGCCAGCAGTGAAATGGGGACAGGGGAAGAGACCCAGTACTTC.